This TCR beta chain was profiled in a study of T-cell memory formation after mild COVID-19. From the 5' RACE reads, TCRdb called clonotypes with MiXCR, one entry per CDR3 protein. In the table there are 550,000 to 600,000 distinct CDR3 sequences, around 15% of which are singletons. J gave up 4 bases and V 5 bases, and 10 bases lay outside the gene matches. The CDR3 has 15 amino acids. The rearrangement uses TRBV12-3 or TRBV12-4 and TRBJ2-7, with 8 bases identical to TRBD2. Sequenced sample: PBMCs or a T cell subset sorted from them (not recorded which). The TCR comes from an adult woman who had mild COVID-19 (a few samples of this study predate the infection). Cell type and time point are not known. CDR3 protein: CASSRRSGRGYEQYF. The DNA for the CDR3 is TGTGCCAGCAGTAGACGCAGCGGGAGAGGGTACGAGCAGTACTTC.